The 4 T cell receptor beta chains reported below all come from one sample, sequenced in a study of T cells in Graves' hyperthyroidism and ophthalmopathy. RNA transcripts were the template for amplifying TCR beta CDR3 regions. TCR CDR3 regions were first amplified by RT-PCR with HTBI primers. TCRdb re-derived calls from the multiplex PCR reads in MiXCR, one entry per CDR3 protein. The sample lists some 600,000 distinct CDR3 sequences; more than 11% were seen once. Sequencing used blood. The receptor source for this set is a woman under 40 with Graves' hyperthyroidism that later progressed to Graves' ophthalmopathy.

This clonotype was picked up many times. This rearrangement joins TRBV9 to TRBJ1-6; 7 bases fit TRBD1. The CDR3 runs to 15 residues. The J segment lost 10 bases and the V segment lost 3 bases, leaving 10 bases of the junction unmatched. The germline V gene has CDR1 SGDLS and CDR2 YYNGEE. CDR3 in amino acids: CASSALSDRRSPLHF. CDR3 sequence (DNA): TGTGCCAGCAGCGCCCTCTCGGACAGGAGATCACCCCTCCACTTT.

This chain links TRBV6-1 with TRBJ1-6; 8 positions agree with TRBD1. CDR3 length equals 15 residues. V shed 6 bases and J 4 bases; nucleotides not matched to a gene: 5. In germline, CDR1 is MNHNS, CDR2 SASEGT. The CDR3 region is CASSGGTGYNSPLHF. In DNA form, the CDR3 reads TGTGCCAGCAGCGGGGGGACAGGATATAATTCACCCCTCCACTTT.

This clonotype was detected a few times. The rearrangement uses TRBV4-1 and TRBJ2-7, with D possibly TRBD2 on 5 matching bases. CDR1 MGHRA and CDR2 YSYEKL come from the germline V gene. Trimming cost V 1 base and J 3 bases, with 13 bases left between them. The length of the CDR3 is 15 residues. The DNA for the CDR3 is TGCGCCAGCAGCCAAGCCCGTAGCGAGTACTACGAGCAGTACTTC. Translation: CASSQARSEYYEQYF.

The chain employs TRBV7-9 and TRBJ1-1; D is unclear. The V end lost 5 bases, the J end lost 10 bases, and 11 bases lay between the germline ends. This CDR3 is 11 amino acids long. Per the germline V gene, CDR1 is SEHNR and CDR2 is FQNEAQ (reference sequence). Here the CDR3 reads CASSPRVVAFF. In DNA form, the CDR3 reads TGTGCCAGCAGCCCCAGAGTGGTAGCTTTCTTT. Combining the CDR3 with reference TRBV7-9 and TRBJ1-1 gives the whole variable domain DTGVSQNPRHKITKRGQNVTFRCDPISEHNRLYWYRQTLGQGPEFLTYFQNEAQLEKSRLLSDRFSAERPKGSFSTLEIQRTEQGDSAMYLCASSPRVVAFFGQGTRLTVV.